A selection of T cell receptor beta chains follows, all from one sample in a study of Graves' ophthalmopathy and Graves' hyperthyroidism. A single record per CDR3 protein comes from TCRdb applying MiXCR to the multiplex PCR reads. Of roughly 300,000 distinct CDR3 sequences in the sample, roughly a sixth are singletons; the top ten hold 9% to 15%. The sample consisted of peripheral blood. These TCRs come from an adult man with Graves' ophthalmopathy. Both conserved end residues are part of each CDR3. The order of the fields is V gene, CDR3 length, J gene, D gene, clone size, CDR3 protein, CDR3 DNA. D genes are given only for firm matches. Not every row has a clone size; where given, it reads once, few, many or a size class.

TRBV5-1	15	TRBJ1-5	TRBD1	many	CASSLEGQDYQPQHF	TGCGCCAGCAGCTTGGAGGGACAGGACTATCAGCCCCAGCATTTT
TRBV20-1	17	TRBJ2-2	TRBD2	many	CSAPNPGLTSGAGELFF	TGCAGTGCTCCCAACCCTGGGTTAACTAGCGGGGCCGGGGAGCTGTTTTTT
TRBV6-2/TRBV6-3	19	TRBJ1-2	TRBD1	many	CASTPGTGVVSGYNYGYTF	TGTGCCAGCACCCCTGGGACAGGGGTGGTTTCGGGTTATAACTATGGCTACACCTTC
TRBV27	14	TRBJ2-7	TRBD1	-	CASSKTGGVYEQYF	TGTGCCAGCAGTAAGACAGGGGGGGTTTACGAGCAGTACTTC
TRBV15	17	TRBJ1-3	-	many	CATSRELPGPSGNTIYF	TGTGCCACCAGCAGAGAATTGCCAGGGCCCTCTGGAAACACCATATATTTT
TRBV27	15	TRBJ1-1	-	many	CASSPDSSLNTEAFF	TGTGCCAGCAGTCCCGACAGCTCCTTGAACACTGAAGCTTTCTTT
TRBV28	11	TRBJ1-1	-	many	CASQTTVEAFF	TGTGCCAGCCAGACAACAGTGGAAGCTTTCTTT
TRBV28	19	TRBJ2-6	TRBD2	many	CASSSPGLAGGSGANVLTF	TGTGCCAGCAGTTCACCCGGGCTAGCGGGGGGAAGTGGGGCCAACGTCCTGACTTTC
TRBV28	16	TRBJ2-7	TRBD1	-	CASSSRTGVFSYEQYF	TGTGCCAGCAGTTCCCGGACAGGGGTTTTTTCCTACGAGCAGTACTTC
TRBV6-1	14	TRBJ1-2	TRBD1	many	CASSEAGGSYGYTF	TGTGCCAGCAGTGAGGCAGGGGGCAGCTATGGCTACACCTTC
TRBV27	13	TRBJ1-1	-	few	CASWGRGNTEAFF	TGTGCCAGCTGGGGACGGGGGAACACTGAAGCTTTCTTT
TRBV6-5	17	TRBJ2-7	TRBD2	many	CASSYSLGGPPPYEQYF	TGTGCCAGCAGTTACTCGTTGGGAGGGCCCCCTCCCTACGAGCAGTACTTC
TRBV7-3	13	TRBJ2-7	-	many	CASSLRGAGEQYF	TGTGCCAGCAGCTTAAGAGGGGCGGGCGAGCAGTACTTC
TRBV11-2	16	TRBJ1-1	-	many	CASSISGRARTTEAFF	TGTGCCAGCAGCATCTCGGGCAGGGCACGAACCACTGAAGCTTTCTTT
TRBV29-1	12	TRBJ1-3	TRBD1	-	CSVTGGGNTIYF	TGCAGTGTTACAGGGGGTGGAAACACCATATATTTT
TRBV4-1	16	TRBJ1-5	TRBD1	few	CASSQIPGQGSQPQHF	TGCGCCAGCAGCCAAATTCCGGGACAGGGAAGTCAGCCCCAGCATTTT
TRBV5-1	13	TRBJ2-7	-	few	CASSLTASSEQYF	TGCGCCAGCAGCTTGACCGCTAGTTCCGAGCAGTACTTC